These 22 T cell receptor beta chains were all obtained from the same sample, sequenced in a study of T-cell reconstitution after alpha-beta-depleted transplantation in children. The authors prepared the TCRbeta library with unique molecular identifiers. TCRdb analysed the PCR reads with MiXCR anew, one entry per CDR3 protein. Here the sample spans 90,000 to 120,000 distinct CDR3 sequences, almost 6.5% being singletons. Sequencing was performed on PBMCs, mostly from graft donor cells, taken 360 days after TCRalphabeta/CD19-depleted stem cell transplant. These TCRs come from a male patient between 2 and 10 years old who had a stem cell transplant for acute lymphoblastic leukemia, so the T cells may come from the graft donor.

This chain uses TRBV29-1 with TRBJ2-1; 16 positions match TRBD2. Germline V gives CDR1 SQVTM, CDR2 ANQGSEA. This CDR3 contains 18 residues. The junction had 9 bases not matched to a gene; V was cut back by 7 bases and J by 0 bases. The CDR3 loop is CSAQGTSGRALSYNEQFF. CDR3 sequence (DNA): TGCAGCGCCCAGGGGACTAGCGGGAGGGCCCTCTCCTACAATGAGCAGTTCTTC.

This clonotype was seen repeatedly, ten times or more. The V gene is TRBV7-3, the J gene TRBJ2-3; 11 bases are shared with TRBD2. Germline CDR1 reads SGHTA; CDR2 reads FQGTGA. The junction had 7 bases not matched to a gene; V was cut back by 3 bases and J by 5 bases. CDR3 size: 16 residues. CDR3 coding DNA: TGTGCCAGCAGCTTTGGGACTAGCGGAGGGGGAGATACGCAGTATTTT. It encodes CASSFGTSGGGDTQYF.

The table lists this clonotype with many counts. The rearrangement uses TRBV11-1 and TRBJ2-1; D is perhaps TRBD2 (5 bases). This CDR3 comprises 11 residues. Germline CDR1 is SGHAT and CDR2 is FQDESV (reference sequence). Trimming removed 5 bases at V and 11 bases at J, with 10 bases between. The CDR3 spells CASSTRAQQFF. DNA for the CDR3: TGTGCCAGCAGCACGCGGGCGCAGCAGTTCTTC.

Points on this clonotype: The DNA is omitted, as the CDR3 cannot be located on it reliably, and the CDR3 follows TCRdb's listing. The genes are TRBV7-8 and TRBJ2-7; the DNA was not used to check the table's D call, TRBD1. Germline V gene data show CDR1 as SGHVS and CDR2 as FQNEAQ. Ends included, the CDR3 has 17 residues. CDR3 sequence: CASIPGQSSYEQYFQSF.

This clonotype occurred a few times. The rearrangement links TRBV5-1 to TRBJ2-1, with 8 nucleotides matching TRBD2. The CDR3 loop spans 15 amino acids. Germline trimming cut 2 bases from V and 6 bases from J; bases unmatched to any gene: 7. Germline values: CDR1 SGHRS, CDR2 YFSETQ. CDR3: CASSFRVSGVNEQFF. The CDR3 DNA reads TGCGCCAGCAGCTTCCGGGTTAGCGGGGTCAATGAGCAGTTCTTC.

There are many counts of this clonotype. The genes are TRBV20-1 and TRBJ2-2, with a possible D match to TRBD1 (6 bases). This CDR3 has 14 residues. Germline V gives CDR1 DFQATT, CDR2 SNEGSKA (reference sequence). V was clipped by 5 bases and J by 6 bases, with 16 bases between them. Here the CDR3 DNA reads TGCAGTGCTGGGGGCCCAACTTGGGCCGGGGAGCTGTTTTTT. Protein sequence: CSAGGPTWAGELFF.

This clonotype has at least ten counts. The chain links TRBV9 to TRBJ1-2, with 8 positions matching TRBD1. Germline V gene sequence: CDR1 SGDLS, CDR2 YYNGEE. CDR3 length equals 14 residues. J gave up 4 bases and V 3 bases, and 5 bases lay outside the gene matches. In DNA, the CDR3 is TGTGCCAGCAGCGGGACAGGGACGGTCTATGGCTACACCTTC. Its translation: CASSGTGTVYGYTF.

This clonotype was recorded at least ten times. V is TRBV2 and J is TRBJ2-3; the D gene is possibly TRBD2 (6 bases). V dropped 8 bases and J dropped 6 bases, with 12 bases sitting between them. This CDR3 has 12 amino acids. The germline CDR1 and CDR2 sequences are SNHLY and FYNNEI. This CDR3 is CASPGRGDTQYF. Here the CDR3 DNA reads TGTGCCAGCCCCGGTCGGGGGGATACGCAGTATTTT. Based on the CDR3 plus reference TRBV2 and TRBJ2-3, the full variable domain is EPEVTQTPSHQVTQMGQEVILRCVPISNHLYFYWYRQILGQKVEFLVSFYNNEISEKSEIFDDQFSVERPDGSNFTLKIRSTKLEDSAMYFCASPGRGDTQYFGPGTRLTVL.

Many counts were recorded for this clonotype. Here the CDR3 reads CSVYEGGETQYF. The CDR3 bases are TGCAGCGTTTACGAGGGAGGGGAGACCCAGTACTTC. This chain connects TRBV29-1 to TRBJ2-5; 7 positions match TRBD2. J was trimmed by 5 bases and V by 5 bases; bases with no gene match: 5. The CDR3 consists of 12 residues. The germline CDR1 and CDR2 sequences are SQVTM and ANQGSEA.

Concerning this clonotype: This sequence may be a read error, since a much larger clone differs from it by one base. For the CDR3, the DNA is TGTGCCAGCAGTTTCCGGACCAAAGTGGTCCATGAGCAGCTCTTC. Translating it yields CASSFRTKVVHEQLF. The chain couples TRBV27 to TRBJ2-1; D is uncertain. This CDR3 comprises 15 residues. Germline V gene data show CDR1 as MNHEY and CDR2 as SMNVEV (reference sequence).

This clonotype appeared many times. The chain links TRBV20-1 to TRBJ1-2; no clear D. V lost 3 bases and J 5 bases, leaving 4 bases between the germline ends. This CDR3 contains 10 residues. CDR1 DFQATT and CDR2 SNEGSKA come from the germline V gene (reference sequence). CDR3: CSASGYGYTF. Here the CDR3 DNA reads TGCAGTGCTAGCGGGTATGGCTACACCTTC.

The chain recombines TRBV5-1 with TRBJ2-3; TRBD1 or TRBD2 may be the D gene (5 bases each). The V and J ends lost 7 bases and 3 bases respectively, with 12 bases between them. The CDR3 spans 13 residues. Germline values: CDR1 SGHRS, CDR2 YFSETQ. The CDR3 is CASREGPTDTQYF. The CDR3 bases are TGCGCCAGCCGTGAGGGGCCAACAGATACGCAGTATTTT. Drawing the rest from reference TRBV5-1 and TRBJ2-3, the complete variable domain is KAGVTQTPRYLIKTRGQQVTLSCSPISGHRSVSWYQQTPGQGLQFLFEYFSETQRNKGNFPGRFSGRQFSNSRSEMNVSTLELGDSALYLCASREGPTDTQYFGPGTRLTVL.

This clonotype was detected ten times or more. The chain employs TRBV4-3 and TRBJ2-1; no reliable D call. The CDR3 has 16 amino acids. Per germline, CDR1 LGHNA and CDR2 YSLEER. V lost 4 bases, J lost 0 bases, and 13 bases lay in between. This CDR3 reads CASSRDLSSSYNEQFF. The DNA of the CDR3 is TGCGCCAGCAGCCGAGATCTCTCAAGCTCCTACAATGAGCAGTTCTTC.

The sample holds many counts of this clonotype. The chain's CDR3 is CASSLASGLAKNEQYF. DNA for the CDR3: TGTGCCAGCAGCTTAGCCTCTGGACTAGCGAAGAACGAGCAGTACTTC. The gene calls are TRBV11-2 and TRBJ2-7; 9 bases are shared with TRBD2. The CDR3 has 16 amino acids. With V trimmed by 1 base and J by 5 bases, 9 bases remained unmatched. Germline assignment: CDR1 SGHAT and CDR2 FQNNGV.

This clonotype was seen many times. The chain carries TRBV7-9 and TRBJ1-2; D unclear. Per germline, CDR1 SEHNR and CDR2 FQNEAQ (reference sequence). Trimming took off 3 bases at V and 0 bases at J, with 11 bases between the two ends. This CDR3 is 15 amino acids long. This chain's CDR3 is CASSLSSGANYGYTF. The CDR3 bases are TGTGCCAGCAGCTTGAGCAGCGGAGCTAACTATGGCTACACCTTC.

Regarding this clonotype: The conserved final phenylalanine or tryptophan is absent from the CDR3, which likely points to a read error. The V gene is TRBV7-9, the J gene TRBJ2-5; D unresolved. Per germline, CDR1 SEHNR and CDR2 FQNEAQ (reference sequence). CDR3 size: 12 residues. Trimming pared 0 bases from V and 5 bases from J, leaving 4 bases between. This CDR3 reads CASSLAGETQYS. The CDR3 nucleotides read TGTGCCAGCAGCTTAGCCGGGGAGACCCAGTACTCC.

There are many counts of this clonotype. The chain uses TRBV15 and TRBJ1-1, with D unresolved. Germline V gene sequence: CDR1 LNHNV, CDR2 YYDKDF (reference sequence). Deletions cut 0 bases from V and 1 base from J, with 6 bases between. The CDR3 consists of 14 residues. Written as DNA, the CDR3 is TGTGCCACCAGCAGAGATCGACGGAACACTGAAGCTTTCTTT. As protein: CATSRDRRNTEAFF.

Many counts were recorded for this clonotype. The V and J genes are TRBV24-1 and TRBJ2-2; perhaps TRBD1 as D (6 bases). Deletions cut 7 bases from V and 5 bases from J, with 10 bases between. The CDR3 extends over 13 amino acids. Germline loops: CDR1 KGHDR, CDR2 SFDVKD. The CDR3 nucleotides read TGTGCCACCAGCACAGGGTGGACCGGGGAGCTGTTTTTT. Translating it yields CATSTGWTGELFF.

This clonotype was seen ten or more times. The V gene is TRBV28, the J gene TRBJ2-2; the D is unclear. CDR1 is MDHEN and CDR2 is SYDVKM in the germline V gene. V lost 3 bases to trimming and J lost 6 bases, with 5 bases between them. The CDR3 spans 12 residues. CDR3 in amino acids: CASSFIPGELFF. In nucleotides, the CDR3 is TGTGCCAGCAGTTTTATCCCCGGGGAGCTGTTTTTT.

This clonotype was found many times. The chain couples TRBV2 to TRBJ1-2; no clear D. The germline CDR1 and CDR2 sequences are SNHLY and FYNNEI. The CDR3 sequence is 15 residues long. Between the trimmed V and J ends, which lost 1 base and 6 bases, there was a span of 15 bases. The CDR3 is CASSEGGTTWDGYTF. The DNA for the CDR3 is TGTGCCAGCAGTGAAGGAGGAACGACCTGGGATGGCTACACCTTC.

CDR3 sequence reads: CASSLSGRTDTQYF. CDR3 DNA: TGCGCCAGCAGCCTTTCGGGACGTACAGATACGCAGTATTTT. This chain uses TRBV5-1 with TRBJ2-3, with D possibly being TRBD1 or TRBD2 (5 bases each). The CDR3 consists of 14 residues. The germline gives CDR1 SGHRS, CDR2 YFSETQ. V lost 4 bases and J lost 3, with 12 bases in between.

This sequence joins TRBV27 and TRBJ2-5, with 9 bases matching TRBD2. The length of the CDR3 is 13 residues. CDR1 MNHEY and CDR2 SMNVEV come from the germline V gene (reference sequence). The CDR3 protein is CVTGGGRGETQYF. The CDR3 DNA follows: TGTGTCACCGGAGGCGGGAGGGGAGAGACCCAGTACTTC.